The 8 T cell receptor beta chains reported below all come from one sample, sequenced in a study of blood T cell repertoires in COVID-19. Method: immunoSEQ multiplex PCR; TCRdb's copy keeps in-frame clones and lacks some. The data hold approximately 480,000 clones, with roughly nine tenths observed a single time. Sequenced sample: PBMCs or T cells enriched from blood (not recorded which). The receptors were sampled from a woman between 18 and 30 years old who had recovered from COVID-19.

The rearrangement uses TRBV5-6 and TRBJ2-7, with a tentative D call TRBD2 (5 bases). Germline V CDR1 and CDR2: SGHDT, YYEEEE. V lost 4 bases to trimming and J lost 5 bases, with 19 bases between them. The CDR3 is 15 amino acids. CDR3: CASSRLPPGSHEQYF. The CDR3, as DNA: TGTGCCAGCAGCCGCCTCCCGCCGGGGTCCCACGAGCAGTACTTC.

V gene TRBV5-1 combines with J gene TRBJ2-1; tentative D call: TRBD1 (6 bases). There are 14 residues in the CDR3. Trimming left V 0 bases short and J 5 bases short, with 9 bases between. The V gene's germline CDR1 is SGHRS and CDR2 YFSETQ. CDR3 residues: CASSLGGLNNEQFF. DNA for the CDR3: TGCGCCAGCAGCTTGGGGGGGCTTAACAATGAGCAGTTCTTC. Full variable domain (outside the CDR3, taken from reference TRBV5-1 and TRBJ2-1): KAGVTQTPRYLIKTRGQQVTLSCSPISGHRSVSWYQQTPGQGLQFLFEYFSETQRNKGNFPGRFSGRQFSNSRSEMNVSTLELGDSALYLCASSLGGLNNEQFFGPGTRLTVL.

The CDR3 bases are TGTGCCAGCAGCCAATCCAGCGGACTTACCTACGAGCAGTACTTC. Protein sequence: CASSQSSGLTYEQYF. The chain is built from TRBV3-1 (or the pseudogene TRBV3-2) and TRBJ2-7; possible D gene TRBD2, 5 bases. Germline CDR1 LGHDT, CDR2 YNNKEL (reference sequence). The V end was cut by 2 bases, the J end by 2 bases, with 13 bases between. The CDR3 has 15 amino acids.

This rearrangement joins TRBV18 to TRBJ1-2; TRBD1 aligns across 10 bases. The V and J ends lost 4 bases and 2 bases, in that order; junction bases with no gene match: 4. The CDR3 contains 15 residues. Germline CDR1 KGHSH, CDR2 LQKENI. Here the CDR3 DNA reads TGTGCCAGCTCACTACCGGGACAGGGGAACTATGGCTACACCTTC. Translating gives CASSLPGQGNYGYTF.

V is TRBV6-1 and J is TRBJ1-2; D remains unclear. Germline CDR1 and CDR2: MNHNS and SASEGT. V shed 3 bases and J shed 4 bases, with 12 bases lying between them. This CDR3 has 14 amino acids. The CDR3 sequence: CASSDPGRGYGYTF. The CDR3 DNA reads TGTGCCAGCAGTGACCCAGGCCGTGGCTATGGCTACACCTTC.

In this sample, this clone turned up a few times. The CDR3 here is CASRENNEQFF. The CDR3 nucleotides read TGTGCCAGCCGAGAGAACAATGAGCAGTTCTTC. The gene calls are TRBV25-1 and TRBJ2-1; D unclear. The length of the CDR3 is 11 residues. The germline V gene encodes CDR1 MGHDK and CDR2 SYGVNS. The V end lost 8 bases, the J end lost 5 bases, and 7 bases lay between the germline ends.

This clone has only a few counts. The chain recombines TRBV19 with TRBJ2-2; weak D call: TRBD2 (5 bases). This CDR3 contains 14 residues. V was clipped by 5 bases and J by 5 bases, with 12 bases between them. Germline values: CDR1 LNHDA, CDR2 SQIVND (reference sequence). CDR3 nucleotide sequence: TGTGCCAGTAGTGCCGGGATCTCAACCGGGGAGCTGTTTTTT. As protein: CASSAGISTGELFF.

The chain links TRBV27 to TRBJ1-5, with TRBD1 matching 7 bases. Germline-derived CDR1 and CDR2 are MNHEY and SMNVEV (reference sequence). The ends lost 2 bases at V and 1 base at J; junction bases unmatched: 5. CDR3 size: 16 residues. The CDR3 loop is CASSLQGGRSNQPQHF. CDR3 nucleotides: TGTGCCAGCAGTTTACAGGGGGGCCGGAGCAATCAGCCCCAGCATTTT.